The 6 T cell receptor beta chains reported below all come from one sample, sequenced in a study of Ad26.COV2.S vaccination and SARS-CoV-2 variants. Profiling relied on immunoSEQ multiplex PCR, and the TCRdb table lists in-frame clones only, not all of them. The sample contains fewer than 400,000 clones, about 86% of which appear only once. Treatment noted: roughly 18 received Ad26.COV2.S at low or high dose, single or two shots; about 5 received placebo; per-sample allocation not given. Collection of samples fell on day 63 after the first vaccine or placebo injection. This specimen was peripheral blood, taken in a trial of Ad26.COV2.S vaccine versus placebo. The receptors were gathered from a person aged 18-65 years who received the Ad26.COV2.S COVID-19 vaccine or a placebo.

V gene TRBV5-1 combines with J gene TRBJ1-4; D unclear. Germline loops: CDR1 SGHRS, CDR2 YFSETQ. This CDR3 is 14 amino acids long. Trimming pared 3 bases from V and 1 base from J, leaving 7 bases between. For the CDR3, the DNA is TGCGCCAGCAGCTCGACAAAAACTAATGAAAAACTGTTTTTT. Encoded protein: CASSSTKTNEKLFF.

The chain recombines TRBV14 with TRBJ1-1; D not certain. V lost 0 bases and J lost 4, with 6 bases in between. Looked up from germline, CDR1 is SGHDN and CDR2 is FVKESK. The CDR3 runs 13 residues. Written as DNA, the CDR3 is TGTGCCAGCAGCCAAGATCGGACCACTGAAGCTTTCTTT. Its protein product is CASSQDRTTEAFF.

The chain employs TRBV6-1 and TRBJ1-4; 8 nucleotides align to TRBD1. V lost 3 bases to trimming and J lost 0 bases; unmatched junction nucleotides: 9. The germline gives CDR1 MNHNS, CDR2 SASEGT. The CDR3 has 18 residues. CDR3 bases: TGTGCCAGCAGTGAGGTCAGGGGGCGATTTGCAACTAATGAAAAACTGTTTTTT. The encoded protein is CASSEVRGRFATNEKLFF.

The chain employs TRBV2 and TRBJ1-5; the match to TRBD1 covers 7 bases. In germline, CDR1 is SNHLY, CDR2 FYNNEI. The CDR3 loop spans 13 amino acids. J lost 7 bases, V lost 2 bases, and 2 bases had no gene match. The CDR3 loop is CASSEQGVQPQHF. CDR3 DNA sequence: TGTGCCAGCAGTGAACAGGGGGTACAGCCCCAGCATTTT.

J is TRBJ2-1 and V is TRBV19; 10 positions match TRBD2. CDR3 length: 18 amino acids. Germline lookup yields CDR1 LNHDA and CDR2 SQIVND (reference sequence). J gave up 3 bases and V 1 base, and 9 bases lay outside the gene matches. CDR3 sequence reads: CASSIVFGLAVDYNEQFF. CDR3 DNA sequence: TGTGCCAGTAGTATAGTTTTCGGACTAGCGGTGGACTACAATGAGCAGTTCTTC.

V is TRBV18 and J is TRBJ2-1; D remains ambiguous. Trimming cost V 6 bases and J 6 bases, with 15 bases left between them. CDR1 is KGHSH and CDR2 is LQKENI in the germline V gene. The CDR3 consists of 14 residues. The CDR3 nucleotides are TGTGCCAGCTCCCCCCTAGTTTGGGGCAATGAGCAGTTCTTC. Protein: CASSPLVWGNEQFF.